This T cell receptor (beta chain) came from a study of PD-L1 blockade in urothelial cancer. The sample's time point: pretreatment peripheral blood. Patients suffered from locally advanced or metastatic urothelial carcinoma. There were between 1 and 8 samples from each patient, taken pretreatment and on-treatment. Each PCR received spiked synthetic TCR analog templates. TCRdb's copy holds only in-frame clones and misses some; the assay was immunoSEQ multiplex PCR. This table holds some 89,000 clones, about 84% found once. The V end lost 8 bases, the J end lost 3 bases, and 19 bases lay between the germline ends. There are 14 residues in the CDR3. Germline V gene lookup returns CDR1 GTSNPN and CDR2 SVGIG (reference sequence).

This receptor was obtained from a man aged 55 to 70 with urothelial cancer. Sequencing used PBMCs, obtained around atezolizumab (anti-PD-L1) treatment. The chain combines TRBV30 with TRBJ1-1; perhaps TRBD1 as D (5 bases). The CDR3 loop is CARRGDSDHTEAFF. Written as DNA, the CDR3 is TGTGCCCGCCGGGGGGACTCCGACCACACTGAAGCTTTCTTT.